A selection of T cell receptor beta chains follows, all from one sample in a study of blood T cell repertoires in COVID-19. Clones were sequenced by immunoSEQ multiplex PCR, and TCRdb holds only the in-frame ones, with some missing. The profile shows roughly 150,000 clones, about four fifths of them singletons. Input material: peripheral blood. Receptor source: a woman older than 75 with acute or convalescent COVID-19. CDR3s include the opening cysteine and the closing phenylalanine or tryptophan. The D gene is left open where the match is weak. Clone sizes are given selectively: once, few, many, or a class where the clone is expanded.

d_call clone_size j_call v_call cdr3_nt cdr3_aa
NA few TRBJ1-2 TRBV18 TGTGCCAGCTCACCACAGAACGAGGGTCACTATGGCTACACCTTC CASSPQNEGHYGYTF
NA NA TRBJ2-1 TRBV6-5 TGTGCCAGCAGCCGACTAGTCTACAATGAGCAGTTCTTC CASSRLVYNEQFF
TRBD1 NA TRBJ1-5 TRBV14 TGTGCCAGCAGCCAAGGAACAGGGGATCAGCCCCAGCATTTT CASSQGTGDQPQHF
TRBD2 few TRBJ2-3 TRBV6-5 TGTGCCAGCAGGTTCAGACTAGCGGGAGGGGATACGCAGTATTTT CASRFRLAGGDTQYF
NA NA TRBJ1-6 TRBV18 TGTGCCAGCTCACCTGGGCCTGCCCTCCATTCACCCCTCCACTTT CASSPGPALHSPLHF
TRBD1 NA TRBJ1-6 TRBV4-1 TGCGCCAGCAGCCAAGGGGGACAGGGGACGAATTCACCCCTCCACTTT CASSQGGQGTNSPLHF
NA few TRBJ1-4 TRBV6-6 TGTGCCAGCAAGAGGACAGCTAATGAAAAACTGTTTTTT CASKRTANEKLFF
TRBD2 NA TRBJ2-7 TRBV5-8 TGTGCCAGCAGGCGGACTAGCGGGAGCTACGAGCAGTACTTC CASRRTSGSYEQYF
NA few TRBJ2-7 TRBV5-1 TGCGCCAGCAGCCCCCGCGGGGAGGCTTCCTACGAGCAGTACTTC CASSPRGEASYEQYF
NA NA TRBJ1-5 TRBV30 TGTGCCTGGAGTGAAGTTCCGGGACTCGGAAGGAGCAATCAGCCCCAGCATTTT CAWSEVPGLGRSNQPQHF
NA NA TRBJ1-1 TRBV29-1 TGCAGCGTTGAAGGGGGGCTAGTGCCGATCACTGAAGCTTTCTTT CSVEGGLVPITEAFF
NA NA TRBJ1-2 TRBV30 TGTGCCTCTGCGGACCGGAGGAACTATGGCTACACCTTC CASADRRNYGYTF
TRBD2 NA TRBJ2-5 TRBV7-9 TGTGCCAGCAGCTTATCTTGGGGGGGAGAGACCCAGTACTTC CASSLSWGGETQYF
TRBD2 NA TRBJ2-2 TRBV2 TGTGCCAGCATTGCCCCGGCCCTAGCGGGGGGCTTGGCCGGGGAGCTGTTTTTT CASIAPALAGGLAGELFF
NA NA TRBJ2-1 TRBV2 TGTGCCAGCTCGGTTAGCGCATACAATGAGCAGTTCTTC CASSVSAYNEQFF
NA NA TRBJ2-5 TRBV11-2 TGTGCCAGCAGCCAGGGGCAGGGATTGGAGACCCAGTACTTC CASSQGQGLETQYF
NA NA TRBJ2-3 TRBV5-6 TGTGCCAGCACCCTGGTGGGGGGAAGCACAGATACGCAGTATTTT CASTLVGGSTDTQYF
TRBD1 few TRBJ2-3 TRBV5-1 TGCGCCAGCAGCTTGAACAGGGGGCTCTGGGATACGCAGTATTTT CASSLNRGLWDTQYF
TRBD1 NA TRBJ1-5 TRBV10-1 TGCGAGGGACAGGGGGCCCGTCAGCCCCAGCATTTT CEGQGARQPQHF
NA NA TRBJ1-5 TRBV29-1 TGCAGCGTTGTATCGGGAAACAATCAGCCCCAGCATTTT CSVVSGNNQPQHF
NA NA TRBJ1-2 TRBV6-5 TGTGCCAGCAGTTACTCCGGGGGGAGGGACTATGGCTACACCTTC CASSYSGGRDYGYTF
TRBD2 NA TRBJ2-7 TRBV7-8 TGTGCCAGCAGCTTTGGGCTAGCGGGAGATCTCTACGAGCAGTACTTC CASSFGLAGDLYEQYF
NA NA TRBJ1-3 TRBV5-6 TGTGCCAGCAGCTATCTTGGAAACACCATATATTTT CASSYLGNTIYF
TRBD1 NA TRBJ2-7 TRBV14 TGTGCCAGCAGCCGGACAGGGGGCCACGAGCAGTACTTC CASSRTGGHEQYF